This T cell receptor (beta chain) was sequenced in a study of blood T cell repertoires in COVID-19. Study information: COVID-19 samples from acute and convalescent phases originated in the United States, Italy and Spain.

Per the study methods: From reference gene primer amplification, estimates of nucleated cell counts were derived. Sequencing was performed with immunoSEQ multiplex PCR; in TCRdb, only in-frame clones are kept and a portion is missing. D and trimming come from the DNA, and the V and J calls and clone size come from that table. The sample yields some 150,000 clones, roughly 90% seen once. Sequenced input: peripheral blood. The clonotype comes from a man aged 55-75 years with active or convalescent COVID-19.

CDR3 residues: CASSPLTTGAESYGYTF. CDR3 DNA: TGTGCCAGCAGCCCCCTTACGACAGGGGCGGAGAGCTATGGCTACACCTTC. This chain links TRBV7-2 with TRBJ1-2; 8 bases line up with TRBD1. Germline V gene sequence: CDR1 SGHTA, CDR2 FQGNSA. V lost 5 bases to trimming and J lost 4 bases; unmatched junction nucleotides: 15. This CDR3 contains 17 residues.